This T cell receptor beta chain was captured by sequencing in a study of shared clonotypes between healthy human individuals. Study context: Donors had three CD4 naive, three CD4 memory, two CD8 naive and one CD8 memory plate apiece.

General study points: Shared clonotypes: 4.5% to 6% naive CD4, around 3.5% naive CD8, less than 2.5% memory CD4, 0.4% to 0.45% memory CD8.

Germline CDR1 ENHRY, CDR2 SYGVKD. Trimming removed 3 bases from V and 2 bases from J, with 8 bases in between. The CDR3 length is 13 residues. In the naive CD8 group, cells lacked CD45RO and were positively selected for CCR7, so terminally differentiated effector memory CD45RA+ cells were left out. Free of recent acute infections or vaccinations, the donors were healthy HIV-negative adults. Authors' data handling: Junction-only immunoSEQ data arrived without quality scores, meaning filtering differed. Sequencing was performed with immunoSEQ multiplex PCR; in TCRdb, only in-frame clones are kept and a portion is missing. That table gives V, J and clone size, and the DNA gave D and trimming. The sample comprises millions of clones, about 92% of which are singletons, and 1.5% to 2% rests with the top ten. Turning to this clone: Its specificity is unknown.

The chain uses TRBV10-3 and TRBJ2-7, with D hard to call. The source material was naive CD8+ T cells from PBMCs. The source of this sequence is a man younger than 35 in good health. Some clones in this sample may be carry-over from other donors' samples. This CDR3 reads CAISDDTAYEQYF. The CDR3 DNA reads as TGTGCCATCAGTGATGATACGGCCTACGAGCAGTACTTC.